This T cell receptor beta chain was observed in a study of graft-versus-host responses after intestinal transplantation. Study in general: Once they had received anti-thymocyte globulin induction, all recipients took tacrolimus and steroids for around 3 years. General study findings and limits: Recipient marrow held GvH clones, some first seen in ileum or blood. With peak circulating GvH clone levels came an association with early post-transplant HvG declines. High graft-versus-host to host-versus-graft clonal ratios were found in allografts of patients who had graft-donor T cell macrochimerism.

On this clone: Its antigen remains unknown.

Intraepithelial and lamina propria lymphocytes were isolated from graft specimens. Only in-frame clones appear in the TCRdb table, and some are missing; sequencing was by immunoSEQ multiplex PCR. The sample records several thousand clones, 65% to 90% being singletons. V shed 7 bases and J shed 4 bases, with 15 bases lying between them. Germline V gene data show CDR1 as LNHDA and CDR2 as SQIVND (reference sequence). The CDR3 consists of 14 residues. The chain employs TRBV19 and TRBJ2-3; unclear D gene. The receptor's source is a human patient who received an intestinal transplant, so some T cells may come from the graft donor. This specimen consisted of ileum tissue, obtained 156 days after intestinal transplant. CDR3 region: CASNSGRISDTQYF. The CDR3 bases are TGTGCCAGTAATTCGGGCAGGATCTCAGATACGCAGTATTTT.